The rows below give T cell receptor beta chains drawn from one sample of a study of blood T cell repertoires in COVID-19. The protocol was immunoSEQ multiplex PCR, while the TCRdb copy is restricted to in-frame clones and leaves out a portion. The repertoire includes over 120,000 clones, 70% to 80% of them detected once, and 4.5% to 5% sits in the top ten. The sample taken for sequencing was peripheral blood. The source of these receptors is a woman in her sixties or seventies with COVID-19, enrolled during active disease. Both conserved end residues are part of each CDR3. Fields, in order: D gene, clone size, J gene, V gene, CDR3 protein, CDR3 DNA. D genes are given only for firm matches. Not all rows give a size; the values are once, few, many and, for expanded clones, a class.

D gene: TRBD1
clone size: NA
J gene: TRBJ1-6
V gene: TRBV19
CDR3 protein: CASRGTGNNSPLHF
CDR3 DNA: TGTGCCAGTAGGGGGACAGGGAATAATTCACCCCTCCACTTT

D gene: NA
clone size: NA
J gene: TRBJ1-1
V gene: TRBV7-8
CDR3 protein: CASSPYMLTEAFF
CDR3 DNA: TGTGCCAGCAGCCCTTACATGCTCACTGAAGCTTTCTTT

D gene: NA
clone size: NA
J gene: TRBJ2-7
V gene: TRBV29-1
CDR3 protein: CSVVQGLGEQYF
CDR3 DNA: TGCAGCGTTGTTCAGGGGCTGGGGGAGCAGTACTTC

D gene: NA
clone size: NA
J gene: TRBJ1-2
V gene: TRBV5-4
CDR3 protein: CASSLGNPPKNSGYTF
CDR3 DNA: TGTGCCAGCAGCTTGGGTAATCCCCCCAAAAACTCTGGCTACACCTTC

D gene: TRBD2
clone size: NA
J gene: TRBJ2-5
V gene: TRBV4-2
CDR3 protein: CASSQDIRDLAGTETQYF
CDR3 DNA: TGTGCCAGCAGCCAAGACATACGGGATCTAGCGGGGACAGAGACCCAGTACTTC

D gene: NA
clone size: once
J gene: TRBJ1-3
V gene: TRBV15
CDR3 protein: CATSSERISGNTIYF
CDR3 DNA: TGTGCCACCAGCAGCGAGCGGATCTCTGGAAACACCATATATTTT

D gene: NA
clone size: NA
J gene: TRBJ2-3
V gene: TRBV15
CDR3 protein: CATSSPPASLRAEQYF
CDR3 DNA: TGTGCCACCAGCAGCCCCCCGGCTAGCTTAAGGGCGGAGCAGTATTTT

D gene: NA
clone size: NA
J gene: TRBJ2-7
V gene: TRBV5-1
CDR3 protein: CASRIGGQNYEQYF
CDR3 DNA: TGCGCCAGCAGAATTGGCGGACAGAACTACGAGCAGTACTTC

D gene: NA
clone size: once
J gene: TRBJ1-5
V gene: TRBV11-2
CDR3 protein: CASSSQGQPQHF
CDR3 DNA: TGTGCCAGCAGCTCCCAGGGTCAGCCCCAGCATTTT

D gene: NA
clone size: many
J gene: TRBJ1-3
V gene: TRBV19
CDR3 protein: CASSMRADSGNTIYF
CDR3 DNA: TGTGCCAGTAGTATGAGGGCCGACTCTGGAAACACCATATATTTT

D gene: NA
clone size: NA
J gene: TRBJ1-6
V gene: TRBV3-1/TRBV3-2
CDR3 protein: CASRQGGNSPLHF
CDR3 DNA: TGTGCCAGCAGACAGGGTGGCAATTCACCCCTCCACTTT

D gene: NA
clone size: NA
J gene: TRBJ1-5
V gene: TRBV5-6
CDR3 protein: CASSLVGGQGRNQPQHF
CDR3 DNA: TGTGCCAGCAGCTTGGTGGGTGGGCAGGGGCGAAATCAGCCCCAGCATTTT

D gene: TRBD1
clone size: few
J gene: TRBJ1-2
V gene: TRBV28
CDR3 protein: CASSPRDRGHGYTF
CDR3 DNA: TGTGCCAGCAGTCCCCGGGACAGGGGCCATGGCTACACCTTC

D gene: TRBD2
clone size: NA
J gene: TRBJ2-5
V gene: TRBV4-3
CDR3 protein: CASSLGTSGGPQETQYF
CDR3 DNA: TGCGCCAGCAGCCTGGGGACTAGCGGGGGTCCCCAAGAGACCCAGTACTTC

D gene: NA
clone size: NA
J gene: TRBJ1-4
V gene: TRBV7-9
CDR3 protein: CASSLGGNEKLFF
CDR3 DNA: TGTGCCAGCAGCTTGGGAGGGAATGAAAAACTGTTTTTT

D gene: TRBD1
clone size: NA
J gene: TRBJ2-7
V gene: TRBV2
CDR3 protein: CASSQGAQQYF
CDR3 DNA: TGTGCCAGCAGTCAGGGGGCCCAGCAGTACTTC

D gene: TRBD2
clone size: few
J gene: TRBJ2-2
V gene: TRBV5-6
CDR3 protein: CASSLARAGGRTGELFF
CDR3 DNA: TGTGCCAGCAGCTTGGCCCGAGCGGGGGGTAGGACCGGGGAGCTGTTTTTT

D gene: TRBD1
clone size: NA
J gene: TRBJ1-2
V gene: TRBV7-9
CDR3 protein: CASSPSWDRGQNYGYTF
CDR3 DNA: TGTGCCAGCAGCCCGAGTTGGGACAGGGGGCAGAACTATGGCTACACCTTC

D gene: TRBD2
clone size: once
J gene: TRBJ2-7
V gene: TRBV5-1
CDR3 protein: CASSPTAGGLSEQYF
CDR3 DNA: TGCGCCAGCAGCCCAACAGCGGGGGGGCTTTCCGAGCAGTACTTC

D gene: NA
clone size: NA
J gene: TRBJ1-2
V gene: TRBV19
CDR3 protein: CASSISAAYGYTF
CDR3 DNA: TGTGCCAGTAGTATATCGGCGGCGTATGGCTACACCTTC

D gene: NA
clone size: NA
J gene: TRBJ1-1
V gene: TRBV6-5
CDR3 protein: CASSYYREGTEAFF
CDR3 DNA: TGTGCCAGCAGTTACTACAGGGAGGGAACTGAAGCTTTCTTT

D gene: TRBD1
clone size: NA
J gene: TRBJ1-2
V gene: TRBV9
CDR3 protein: CASSGGTARVGGYTF
CDR3 DNA: TGTGCCAGCAGCGGCGGGACAGCCAGAGTGGGAGGCTACACCTTC

D gene: NA
clone size: NA
J gene: TRBJ1-5
V gene: TRBV11-2
CDR3 protein: CASSLGTVSNQPQHF
CDR3 DNA: TGTGCCAGCAGCTTAGGGACAGTTAGCAATCAGCCCCAGCATTTT

D gene: TRBD1
clone size: NA
J gene: TRBJ2-7
V gene: TRBV3-1/TRBV3-2
CDR3 protein: CASSQVRGGRTPEQYF
CDR3 DNA: TGTGCCAGCAGCCAAGTCCGAGGGGGCAGAACCCCCGAGCAGTACTTC

D gene: TRBD2
clone size: NA
J gene: TRBJ2-1
V gene: TRBV29-1
CDR3 protein: CSVGLATYNEQFF
CDR3 DNA: TGCAGCGTGGGACTAGCAACCTACAATGAGCAGTTCTTC

D gene: NA
clone size: NA
J gene: TRBJ2-7
V gene: TRBV3-1/TRBV3-2
CDR3 protein: CASSPSPVSYEQYF
CDR3 DNA: TGTGCCAGCAGCCCCTCCCCTGTATCCTACGAGCAGTACTTC

D gene: NA
clone size: NA
J gene: TRBJ2-1
V gene: TRBV6-4
CDR3 protein: CASSEQGRNEQFF
CDR3 DNA: TGTGCCAGCAGTGAACAGGGTCGGAATGAGCAGTTCTTC

D gene: TRBD2
clone size: NA
J gene: TRBJ2-3
V gene: TRBV7-6
CDR3 protein: CASSPSGGAADTQYF
CDR3 DNA: TGTGCCAGCAGCCCTAGCGGGGGGGCTGCGGATACGCAGTATTTT

D gene: TRBD1
clone size: NA
J gene: TRBJ2-1
V gene: TRBV3-1/TRBV3-2
CDR3 protein: CASSQGRFRGLSYNEQFF
CDR3 DNA: TGTGCCAGCAGCCAAGGGCGGTTCAGGGGGCTCTCCTACAATGAGCAGTTCTTC

D gene: NA
clone size: NA
J gene: TRBJ2-5
V gene: TRBV9
CDR3 protein: CASSVLPRGETQYF
CDR3 DNA: TGTGCCAGCAGCGTCCTTCCGCGGGGAGAGACCCAGTACTTC

D gene: NA
clone size: NA
J gene: TRBJ1-6
V gene: TRBV19
CDR3 protein: CASSSYSNNSPLHF
CDR3 DNA: TGTGCCAGTAGTAGCTACAGCAATAATTCACCCCTCCACTTT

D gene: TRBD1
clone size: NA
J gene: TRBJ2-2
V gene: TRBV11-1
CDR3 protein: CASSTGTGQTGELFF
CDR3 DNA: TGTGCCAGCAGCACAGGGACAGGACAGACCGGGGAGCTGTTTTTT

D gene: NA
clone size: NA
J gene: TRBJ1-1
V gene: TRBV11-3
CDR3 protein: CASSSPGKITEAFF
CDR3 DNA: TGTGCCAGCAGCTCCCCAGGGAAGATCACTGAAGCTTTCTTT

D gene: NA
clone size: once
J gene: TRBJ2-5
V gene: TRBV12-3/TRBV12-4
CDR3 protein: CASSFGQKETQYF
CDR3 DNA: TGTGCCAGCAGTTTTGGGCAGAAAGAGACCCAGTACTTC

D gene: NA
clone size: NA
J gene: TRBJ2-3
V gene: TRBV19
CDR3 protein: CASSTRQGTDTQYF
CDR3 DNA: TGTGCCAGTAGTACTAGACAGGGCACAGATACGCAGTATTTT

D gene: TRBD2
clone size: NA
J gene: TRBJ2-5
V gene: TRBV7-2
CDR3 protein: CASSLGLAAIQETQYF
CDR3 DNA: TGTGCCAGCAGCTTAGGACTAGCCGCGATTCAAGAGACCCAGTACTTC

D gene: NA
clone size: NA
J gene: TRBJ2-3
V gene: TRBV27
CDR3 protein: CASLSGGRADTQYF
CDR3 DNA: TGTGCCAGCCTCTCCGGGGGGCGGGCAGATACGCAGTATTTT

D gene: NA
clone size: NA
J gene: TRBJ1-5
V gene: TRBV19
CDR3 protein: CASSIIGGGSNQPQHF
CDR3 DNA: TGTGCCAGTAGTATTATAGGGGGTGGTAGCAATCAGCCCCAGCATTTT

D gene: TRBD1
clone size: NA
J gene: TRBJ2-7
V gene: TRBV19
CDR3 protein: CASSTRLKTGHSYEQYF
CDR3 DNA: TGTGCCAGTAGTACAAGATTGAAGACAGGGCACTCCTACGAGCAGTACTTC

D gene: TRBD1
clone size: few
J gene: TRBJ2-2
V gene: TRBV27
CDR3 protein: CASSRQGVGELFF
CDR3 DNA: TGTGCCAGCAGCCGACAGGGAGTCGGGGAGCTGTTTTTT

D gene: TRBD1
clone size: NA
J gene: TRBJ1-2
V gene: TRBV4-3
CDR3 protein: CASSQAIGTGYGYTF
CDR3 DNA: TGCGCCAGCAGCCAGGCGATTGGGACAGGCTATGGCTACACCTTC

D gene: TRBD2
clone size: few
J gene: TRBJ2-4
V gene: TRBV5-1
CDR3 protein: CASSPAEGSGALAKNIQYF
CDR3 DNA: TGCGCCAGCAGCCCCGCGGAGGGTAGCGGGGCACTAGCCAAAAACATTCAGTACTTC

D gene: TRBD1
clone size: NA
J gene: TRBJ2-2
V gene: TRBV27
CDR3 protein: CASSSLRDRTGELFF
CDR3 DNA: TGTGCCAGCAGTTCCCTCCGGGACAGGACCGGGGAGCTGTTTTTT

D gene: TRBD1
clone size: NA
J gene: TRBJ2-7
V gene: TRBV29-1
CDR3 protein: CSVAPGQGTIYEQYF
CDR3 DNA: TGCAGCGTGGCCCCGGGACAGGGAACTATCTACGAGCAGTACTTC

D gene: NA
clone size: NA
J gene: TRBJ2-4
V gene: TRBV6-2/TRBV6-3
CDR3 protein: CASSLQGVEGIQYF
CDR3 DNA: TGTGCCAGCAGTCTCCAGGGGGTGGAGGGAATTCAGTACTTC

D gene: TRBD2
clone size: NA
J gene: TRBJ2-7
V gene: TRBV14
CDR3 protein: CASSQGPGGGLSYEQYF
CDR3 DNA: TGTGCCAGCAGCCAAGGCCCCGGGGGAGGGCTCTCCTACGAGCAGTACTTC

D gene: NA
clone size: few
J gene: TRBJ2-3
V gene: TRBV24-1
CDR3 protein: CATSAPSTDTQYF
CDR3 DNA: TGTGCCACCAGTGCCCCTAGCACAGATACGCAGTATTTT

D gene: NA
clone size: NA
J gene: TRBJ1-4
V gene: TRBV7-2
CDR3 protein: CASSLGWETNEKLFF
CDR3 DNA: TGTGCCAGCAGCTTAGGATGGGAGACTAATGAAAAACTGTTTTTT

D gene: TRBD2
clone size: NA
J gene: TRBJ2-1
V gene: TRBV19
CDR3 protein: CASTLAGVPGNEQFF
CDR3 DNA: TGTGCCAGTACTTTAGCGGGGGTCCCCGGGAATGAGCAGTTCTTC

D gene: NA
clone size: NA
J gene: TRBJ1-1
V gene: TRBV12-3/TRBV12-4
CDR3 protein: CASREGRNEAFF
CDR3 DNA: TGTGCCAGCAGGGAGGGACGAAACGAAGCTTTCTTT